Below are 18 T cell receptor beta chains sequenced from a single sample in a study of read filtering for tumor transcriptome and immune sequencing. The library was built from around 0.4 ug RNA with molecular barcoded adaptors for alpha/delta and beta/gamma chains. TCRdb re-analysed the reads in MiXCR, keeping a single row per CDR3 protein. The data hold more than 45,000 distinct CDR3 sequences, with about 12% observed a single time. Sequencing used a population of CD138-negative cells sorted from bone marrow. These receptors all stem from a donor at least 40 years old with multiple myeloma.

This chain joins TRBV11-2 and TRBJ2-7; D is unclear. CDR3 length equals 14 residues. The V gene lost 1 base and the J gene lost 2 bases, with 9 bases spanning the gap. Germline CDR1 reads SGHAT; CDR2 reads FQNNGV. This CDR3 reads CASSLAAQTYEQYF. The CDR3, as DNA: TGTGCCAGCAGCTTAGCAGCCCAAACCTACGAGCAGTACTTC.

This clonotype was observed at least ten times. The rearrangement uses TRBV24-1 and TRBJ2-3; possibly TRBD1 or TRBD2 for D (6 bases each). The CDR3 covers 15 residues. V was shortened by 0 bases and J by 4 bases, with 10 bases between the two germline ends. Germline CDR1 and CDR2: KGHDR and SFDVKD. DNA for the CDR3: TGTGCCACCAGTGATTTGGGGGGGCGCGCAGATACGCAGTATTTT. Its translation is CATSDLGGRADTQYF.

In this sample, this clonotype turned up many times. Compared with germline, one end of the junction differs, possibly owing to a read error. The rearrangement links TRBV7-6 to TRBJ2-1; 9 bases are a match to TRBD1. Germline lookup yields CDR1 SGHVS and CDR2 FNYEAQ. The CDR3 is 15 residues long. The CDR3 nucleotides read TGTGCCAGCAGCGGCAGGGGACAGGGATACAGTGAGCAGTTCTTC. This translates into CASSGRGQGYSEQFF. Drawing the rest from reference TRBV7-6 and TRBJ2-1, the complete variable domain is GAGVSQSPRYKVTKRGQDVALRCDPISGHVSLYWYRQALGQGPEFLTYFNYEAQQDKSGLPNDRFSAERPEGSISTLTIQRTEQRDSAMYRCASSGRGQGYSEQFFGPGTRLTVL.

This clonotype was detected ten times or more. The chain employs TRBV18 and TRBJ2-1; D gene ambiguous. With 6 bases removed from V and 0 bases from J, the gap between germline ends came to 12 bases. This CDR3 is built from 15 residues. Germline values: CDR1 KGHSH, CDR2 LQKENI. The CDR3 sequence is CASSVQAVSYNEQFF. The CDR3 DNA reads TGTGCCAGCTCGGTGCAGGCCGTCTCCTACAATGAGCAGTTCTTC.

This clonotype was seen ten or more times. V and J are TRBV18 and TRBJ1-5; 7 nucleotides line up with TRBD1. V gave up 3 bases and J gave up 3 bases; unmatched junction bases: 5. Germline assignment: CDR1 KGHSH and CDR2 LQKENI. CDR3 size: 15 residues. The CDR3 bases are TGTGCCAGCTCACCTACGGGACAGCACAATCAGCCCCAGCATTTT. It encodes CASSPTGQHNQPQHF.

This clonotype has ten or more counts. The gene calls are TRBV18 and TRBJ2-1, with D uncertain. The V and J ends lost 3 bases and 5 bases respectively, with 5 bases between them. Germline CDR1 reads KGHSH; CDR2 reads LQKENI. The CDR3 runs to 12 residues. The CDR3 protein is CASSPPDNEQFF. CDR3 in DNA: TGTGCCAGCTCACCGCCTGACAATGAGCAGTTCTTC. Drawing the rest from reference TRBV18 and TRBJ2-1, the complete variable domain is NAGVMQNPRHLVRRRGQEARLRCSPMKGHSHVYWYRQLPEEGLKFMVYLQKENIIDESGMPKERFSAEFPKEGPSILRIQQVVRGDSAAYFCASSPPDNEQFFGPGTRLTVL.

This clonotype was found a few times. The rearrangement joins TRBV28 to TRBJ2-5; D could derive from TRBD1 or TRBD2 (7 bases each). Germline assignment: CDR1 MDHEN and CDR2 SYDVKM. This CDR3 comprises 14 residues. The V and J ends lost 5 bases and 6 bases respectively, with 16 bases between them. The CDR3 spells CASSPQQGGKTQYF. The CDR3 bases are TGTGCCAGCAGTCCGCAGCAGGGGGGGAAGACCCAGTACTTC. The variable domain in full, completed from reference TRBV28 and TRBJ2-5, reads DVKVTQSSRYLVKRTGEKVFLECVQDMDHENMFWYRQDPGLGLRLIYFSYDVKMKEKGDIPEGYSVSREKKERFSLILESASTNQTSMYLCASSPQQGGKTQYFGPGTRLLVL.

Note on this clonotype: Since a far larger clone is one base different, this is likely a read error. The V call is TRBV12-2, the J call TRBJ2-1; the D call in the table, TRBD1, was not verified against the DNA. TRBV12-2 is a listed pseudogene. CDR3 length: 17 amino acids. CDR3 in amino acids: CVSSQGALVRGDNEQFF. The CDR3 bases are TGTGTCAGCAGCCAGGGGGCTCTGGTACGGGGGGACAATGAGCAGTTCTTC.

In the case of this clonotype: Its ends do not fully match the called genes, so a read error is possible. This chain joins TRBV20-1 and TRBJ1-5; 10 nucleotides align to TRBD1. From germline, CDR1 is DFQATT and CDR2 SNEGSKA (reference sequence). This CDR3 has 18 residues. CDR3 loop: CSAREEGQGSHSNQLQHF. The CDR3, as DNA: TGCAGTGCTAGAGAGGAGGGACAGGGGTCTCATAGCAATCAGCTCCAGCATTTT.

In regard to this clonotype: A much larger clonotype is one base distant, so this may be a read error. The chain is built from TRBV10-3 and TRBJ1-5; D is unclear. Germline assignment: CDR1 ENHRY and CDR2 SYGVKD. The CDR3 totals 13 residues. Trimming removed 4 bases from V and 2 bases from J, with 6 bases in between. CDR3 in DNA: TGTGCCATCAGTGCTCGAGGCAATCAGCCCCAGCATTTT. This translates into CAISARGNQPQHF.

This clonotype was detected many times. The gene calls are TRBV7-9 and TRBJ2-7; TRBD1 matches at 8 bases. CDR3 length: 14 residues. Germline CDR1 is SEHNR and CDR2 is FQNEAQ (reference sequence). The junction had 15 bases not matched to a gene; V was cut back by 10 bases and J by 7 bases. The CDR3 nucleotides read TGTGCCACAAGAAGACAGGGGAGTCTGGGAGAGCAGTACTTC. This gives the protein CATRRQGSLGEQYF.

Regarding this clonotype: With a much larger clone just one base away, this may be a read error. This chain connects TRBV7-9 to TRBJ1-3, with D unresolved. Looked up from germline, CDR1 is SEHNR and CDR2 is FQNEAQ (reference sequence). The CDR3 totals 15 residues. CDR3: CASSFWDYSGNTVYF. The CDR3 DNA is TGTGCCAGCAGCTTCTGGGATTACTCTGGAAACACCGTATATTTT. The entire variable domain, with the rest obtained from reference TRBV7-9 and TRBJ1-3, is as follows: DTGVSQNPRHKITKRGQNVTFRCDPISEHNRLYWYRQTLGQGPEFLTYFQNEAQLEKSRLLSDRFSAERPKGSFSTLEIQRTEQGDSAMYLCASSFWDYSGNTVYFGEGSWLTVV.

Points on this clonotype: It may be a read error: a sequence one base away is much more abundant. The chain uses TRBV7-9 and TRBJ1-2; no definite D call. The CDR3 spans 14 residues. Germline V gene data show CDR1 as SEHNR and CDR2 as FQNEAQ (reference sequence). The CDR3 bases are TGTGCCAGCAGCTTAGTCAGGCCCAACTATGGCTACGCCTTC. It is translated as CASSLVRPNYGYAF.

In regard to this clonotype: Given a much more abundant clone one base away, this may be a read error. The rearrangement joins TRBV5-1 to TRBJ1-1, with D perhaps matching TRBD1 (6 bases). Trimming left V 4 bases short and J 6 bases short, with 19 bases between. Germline V gene sequence: CDR1 SGHRS, CDR2 YFSETQ. This CDR3 region has 15 residues. Here the CDR3 reads CASSPEPHRTAEAFF. CDR3 coding DNA: TGCGCCAGCAGCCCCGAGCCGCACCGGACAGCTGAAGCTTTCTTT. Combining the CDR3 with reference TRBV5-1 and TRBJ1-1 gives the whole variable domain KAGVTQTPRYLIKTRGQQVTLSCSPISGHRSVSWYQQTPGQGLQFLFEYFSETQRNKGNFPGRFSGRQFSNSRSEMNVSTLELGDSALYLCASSPEPHRTAEAFFGQGTRLTVV.

There are many counts of this clonotype. The CDR3, as DNA: TGTGCCAGCAGTTCACCCCCCGCAGATACGCAGTATTTT. The encoded protein is CASSSPPADTQYF. The gene calls are TRBV27 and TRBJ2-3; D is ambiguous. The CDR3 has 13 amino acids. Trimming removed 4 bases from V and 4 bases from J, with 9 bases in between. From germline, CDR1 is MNHEY and CDR2 SMNVEV (reference sequence).

Many counts were recorded for this clonotype. This chain uses TRBV7-9 with TRBJ2-2; no clear D. The CDR3 runs to 15 residues. V was cut by 2 bases and J by 4 bases, with 11 bases left in between. Germline V gene data show CDR1 as SEHNR and CDR2 as FQNEAQ (reference sequence). The DNA of the CDR3 is TGTGCCAGCAGCTTAATGGTCGGTATCACCGGGGAGCTGTTTTTT. The encoded protein is CASSLMVGITGELFF. Full variable domain (missing parts from reference TRBV7-9 and TRBJ2-2): DTGVSQNPRHKITKRGQNVTFRCDPISEHNRLYWYRQTLGQGPEFLTYFQNEAQLEKSRLLSDRFSAERPKGSFSTLEIQRTEQGDSAMYLCASSLMVGITGELFFGEGSRLTVL.

This clonotype was detected ten times or more. This chain uses TRBV15 with TRBJ1-2; 9 nucleotides line up with TRBD1. The germline CDR1 and CDR2 sequences are LNHNV and YYDKDF (reference sequence). This CDR3 region has 17 residues. V trimming: 0 bases; J trimming: 9 bases; junction bases outside the gene matches: 14. DNA for the CDR3: TGTGCCACCAGCAGAGATTTAGGGAGTTGGGACAGGGCACGCTACACCTTC. Translated, it gives CATSRDLGSWDRARYTF.

This clonotype occurred many times. A read error may account for a junction end that differs from germline. The CDR3 DNA sequence: TGTGCCAGCAGCCAACAGACCCAGTACTTC. Translating it yields CASSQQTQYF. The chain couples TRBV3-1 to TRBJ2-5, with D unresolved. The CDR3 covers 10 residues. The germline CDR1 and CDR2 sequences are LGHDT and YNNKEL (reference sequence).